These 5 T cell receptor beta chains share one sample of origin, sequenced in a study of T cells in Graves' hyperthyroidism and ophthalmopathy (dated by TCRdb to about 2019). The library was prepared using multiplex PCR. The listed sequencing device is Illumina HiSeq 2000. The TCR beta CDR3 regions were amplified from the RNA transcripts. For the first round of RT-PCR on the TCR CDR3, the HTBI primer set was used together with the Qiagen OneStep RT-PCR kit. Clones were called with MiXCR by TCRdb after fastp trimmed the public reads at Q25, and only in-frame beta chains were retained. Every entry covers one CDR3 protein and lists the most common genes and DNA from its rows. This sample gives fewer than 400,000 distinct CDR3 sequences in total; 11% to 15% of them show up just once. The ten largest clonotypes hold 25% to 30% of the sample. The sample was blood. These receptors were taken from a man between 45 and 60 years old with Graves' ophthalmopathy.

A few counts support this clonotype. This chain connects TRBV19 to TRBJ2-1; no reliable D call. CDR1 is LNHDA, CDR2 SQIVND, per germline (reference sequence). V shed 4 bases and J shed 5 bases, with 6 bases lying between them. The CDR3 sequence is 12 residues long. This CDR3 reads CASSNLNNEQFF. DNA of the CDR3: TGTGCCAGTAGTAACCTGAACAATGAGCAGTTCTTC.

The sample holds many counts of this clonotype. This chain connects TRBV28 to TRBJ2-3; 10 bases align to TRBD2. V was pared by 3 bases and J by 5 bases, with 8 bases of the junction left unmatched. Looked up from germline, CDR1 is MDHEN and CDR2 is SYDVKM. This CDR3 is 16 amino acids long. Here the CDR3 reads CASSLALAGVRDTQYF. CDR3 DNA: TGTGCCAGCAGTTTGGCTCTAGCGGGAGTAAGAGATACGCAGTATTTT.

The chain employs TRBV28 and TRBJ2-1, with 14 bases lining up with TRBD2. The CDR3 spans 15 residues. V was pared by 4 bases and J by 9 bases, with 5 bases of the junction left unmatched. Germline V CDR1 and CDR2: MDHEN, SYDVKM. CDR3 sequence (DNA): TGTGCCAGCAGTTCGGGACTAGCGGGAGCTTTTGAGCAGTTCTTC. It is translated as CASSSGLAGAFEQFF.

In its sample, this clonotype was seen a few times. This rearrangement joins TRBV11-2 to TRBJ2-2; the D is unclear. The CDR3 runs 13 residues. In germline, CDR1 is SGHAT, CDR2 FQNNGV. V was trimmed by 3 bases and J by 5 bases, leaving 7 bases between them. CDR3 loop: CASSFQETGELFF. CDR3 nucleotide sequence: TGTGCCAGCAGCTTCCAAGAAACCGGGGAGCTGTTTTTT.

This clonotype was counted ten times or more. This chain uses TRBV18 with TRBJ2-1, with 10 bases matching TRBD1. Germline CDR1 KGHSH, CDR2 LQKENI. The CDR3 totals 14 residues. V trimming: 8 bases; J trimming: 5 bases; junction bases outside the gene matches: 6. In nucleotides, the CDR3 is TGTGCCAGCAGACGACAGGGGGCGAACAATGAGCAGTTCTTC. Its protein product is CASRRQGANNEQFF.